These 10 T cell receptor beta chains came from one sample sequenced in a study of shared clonotypes between healthy human individuals. Data came from immunoSEQ multiplex PCR; TCRdb stores just in-frame clones and leaves some out. The sample consists of approximately 2.3 million clones, approximately 95% of them appearing once. The sample consisted of naive CD4+ T cells from PBMCs. Subset given: CD45RA+ positively selected. Source of these receptors: a man between 18 and 35 years old in good health. Some clones in this sample may be carry-over from other donors' samples.

The rearrangement joins TRBV5-1 to TRBJ1-4; 7 positions agree with TRBD1. The V and J ends lost 6 bases and 8 bases, in that order; junction bases with no gene match: 7. CDR1 SGHRS and CDR2 YFSETQ come from the germline V gene. CDR3 size: 13 residues. The CDR3 sequence: CASTDRVGEKLFF. Here the CDR3 DNA reads TGCGCCAGCACCGACAGGGTTGGGGAAAAACTGTTTTTT.

The rearrangement links TRBV6-1 to TRBJ2-7; D is possibly TRBD1 (6 bases). Germline-derived CDR1 and CDR2 are MNHNS and SASEGT. This CDR3 region has 14 residues. V lost 2 bases, J lost 1 base, and 9 bases lay in between. This CDR3 reads CASSELGTSYEQYF. CDR3 DNA: TGTGCCAGCAGTGAACTAGGGACATCCTACGAGCAGTACTTC.

V usage is TRBV30 and J usage is TRBJ2-6; 9 nucleotides agree with TRBD1. The ends lost 0 bases at V and 0 bases at J; junction bases unmatched: 6. The germline V gene has CDR1 GTSNPN and CDR2 SVGIG (reference sequence). CDR3 length: 18 residues. This chain's CDR3 is CAWSVGTGSFSGANVLTF. CDR3 bases: TGTGCCTGGAGTGTCGGGACAGGGTCTTTCTCTGGGGCCAACGTCCTGACTTTC.

On this clone: Other nucleotide sequences from this sample produce the same CDR3. The chain employs TRBV18 and TRBJ2-1; tentatively, D is TRBD2 (6 bases). Germline CDR1 is KGHSH and CDR2 is LQKENI. The length of the CDR3 is 14 residues. Trimming removed 0 bases from V and 5 bases from J, with 8 bases in between. Written as DNA, the CDR3 is TGTGCCAGCTCACCACCACCGGGGGACAATGAGCAGTTCTTC. Its translation is CASSPPPGDNEQFF.

The genes are TRBV5-1 and TRBJ2-7; a weak D match, TRBD1 (6 bases). The germline gives CDR1 SGHRS, CDR2 YFSETQ. V lost 4 bases, J lost 0 bases, and 20 bases lay in between. The CDR3 loop spans 17 amino acids. CDR3 residues: CASSLMKGGLGSYEQYF. Written as DNA, the CDR3 is TGCGCCAGCAGCCTGATGAAAGGGGGTTTGGGCTCCTACGAGCAGTACTTC.

The chain combines TRBV5-1 with TRBJ2-2, with 7 positions matching TRBD1. Unmatched junction bases numbered 5, after V lost 0 bases and J lost 6 bases. The germline V gene has CDR1 SGHRS and CDR2 YFSETQ. The CDR3 runs to 15 residues. The CDR3 bases are TGCGCCAGCAGCTTGGGACAGGGTTTATCCGGGGAGCTGTTTTTT. Amino acids: CASSLGQGLSGELFF.

The chain joins TRBV11-2 to TRBJ2-7, with D perhaps assigned TRBD1 or TRBD2 (5 bases each). The CDR3 runs to 16 residues. V gave up 2 bases and J gave up 7 bases, with 21 bases separating them. CDR1 and CDR2 from the germline V gene are SGHAT and FQNNGV. The CDR3 loop is CASSLILGDSGREQYF. The DNA for the CDR3 is TGTGCCAGCAGCTTAATTTTGGGAGATTCAGGGCGAGAGCAGTACTTC.

The chain is built from TRBV10-3 and TRBJ2-1; D call uncertain. Trimming took off 7 bases at V and 5 bases at J, with 15 bases between the two ends. CDR3 length: 14 residues. Per germline, CDR1 ENHRY and CDR2 SYGVKD. The CDR3 DNA reads as TGTGCCATCAATCCGGGCCCCCGAAACAATGAGCAGTTCTTC. Translating it yields CAINPGPRNNEQFF.

This rearrangement joins TRBV6-1 to TRBJ1-2, with 9 positions matching TRBD1. The V and J ends lost 6 bases and 7 bases, in that order; junction bases with no gene match: 9. Per the germline V gene, CDR1 is MNHNS and CDR2 is SASEGT. CDR3 length: 14 residues. This CDR3 reads CASRDTGTGIGYTF. The CDR3 DNA is TGTGCCAGCAGGGACACCGGGACAGGGATTGGCTACACCTTC.

The sample holds one count of this clone. The V gene is TRBV5-1, the J gene TRBJ2-1; D might be TRBD2 (6 bases). The CDR3 is 15 amino acids. Germline V gene sequence: CDR1 SGHRS, CDR2 YFSETQ. V lost 0 bases to trimming and J lost 4 bases, with 11 bases between them. The CDR3 protein is CASSLEATSYNEQFF. The CDR3 bases are TGCGCCAGCAGCTTGGAGGCGACTAGTTACAATGAGCAGTTCTTC.